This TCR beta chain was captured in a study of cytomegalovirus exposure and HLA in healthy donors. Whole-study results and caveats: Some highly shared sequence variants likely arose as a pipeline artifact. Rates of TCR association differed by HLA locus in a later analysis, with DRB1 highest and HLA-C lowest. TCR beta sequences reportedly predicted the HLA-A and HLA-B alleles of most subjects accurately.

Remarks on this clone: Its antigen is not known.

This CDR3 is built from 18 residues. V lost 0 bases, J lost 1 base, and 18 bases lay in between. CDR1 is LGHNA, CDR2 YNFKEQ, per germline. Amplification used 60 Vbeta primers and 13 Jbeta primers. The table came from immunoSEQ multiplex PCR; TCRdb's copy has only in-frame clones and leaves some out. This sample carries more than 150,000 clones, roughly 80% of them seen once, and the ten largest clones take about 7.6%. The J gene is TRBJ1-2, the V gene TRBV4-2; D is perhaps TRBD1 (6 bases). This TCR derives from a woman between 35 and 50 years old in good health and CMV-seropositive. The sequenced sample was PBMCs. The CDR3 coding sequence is TGTGCCAGCAGCCAAGATGGAGAAAGAGGGGGTGTTAACTATGGCTACACCTTC. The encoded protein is CASSQDGERGGVNYGYTF.